This TCR beta chain came from a study of cytomegalovirus exposure and HLA in healthy donors (dated by TCRdb to about 2017). For context, the study as a whole: An earlier analysis of fewer than 750 of the donors reported 276 Gb of sequence data and around 100 million unique TCR beta sequences obtained from about 179 million T cells. Every repertoire in the discovery cohort had been generated on one and the same sequencing platform. The number of typed donors differed by locus: about 620-640 for A, B, C, DRB1 and DQB1; 500 to 550 for DQA1; 606 for DPA1; and roughly 490 for DPB1. Besides the first cohort of around 670 subjects, a separate validation cohort made up of 120 different subjects was used. An early release that covered around 590 HLA-typed donors contained 250 to 350 gigabases of sequencing data and 80 million or so unique TCR sequences. Class I and class II HLA loci were covered by the typing at four-digit resolution. Donor age, sex, ethnicity and CMV serostatus were compiled together with the repertoire data. Using immunosequencing, the study profiled T cell repertoires from 640 or so subjects and related those repertoires to cytomegalovirus serostatus. A later analysis re-examined previously published TCR beta repertoires from roughly 650 donors and added high-resolution HLA genotyping to investigate patterns of TCR occurrence. The study was designed to test whether signatures of past pathogen exposure could be identified by cataloging public T cell receptors. The later analysis used no new phenotypic data to find candidate immune exposures, relying instead on TCR beta sequences and their occurrence across donors. A handful of DR-DQ haplotypes were handled as single units for association and clustering because linkage in the cohort was strong. The genetic ancestry cluster associated with self-reported Caucasian donors included over 65% of the 398 genotyped donors. To decide whether each TCR beta V gene segment behaved as functional or pseudogenic, an earlier analysis of some 600 of the donors relied on high-throughput TCR beta sequencing. Genome-wide SNP genotypes for about three fifths of the 666 donors were used in a later genetic analysis, which treated that subset as a discovery cohort. Across about 380 genotyped donors of the cohort, an average of approximately 240,000 unique TCR beta nucleotide sequences per donor were sequenced, and roughly 17% of those sequences were non-productive. To predict cytomegalovirus infection status, the study brought together high-throughput TCR immunosequencing, statistical association of individual TCRs with disease status, and machine learning. On the study overall, not on this receptor specifically: Specific HLA alleles were associated with 15,000 to 20,000 TCR beta sequences at a false discovery rate of 0.05 in a later analysis. In a later genetic analysis, fewer N-insertions in productive TCRs were reported among donors in an Asian-associated ancestry cluster than the roughly 670-donor mean. A group of highly shared sequence variants was considered likely to be a technical artifact of the sequencing pipeline. In vitro tests confirmed that a few of the cytomegalovirus-associated TCR beta chains recognize cytomegalovirus antigens. Strong co-occurrence of HLA alleles, especially DR and DQ, made assigning TCR associations to individual alleles difficult. A later analysis found that TCR association rates varied across HLA loci, with DRB1 alleles showing the most associated TCRs and HLA-C alleles the fewest. In a later genetic analysis, a missense DCLRE1C variant was associated with V-gene and J-gene trimming of TCR beta chains, and the association was replicated in an independent cohort. Only TCR beta chains were sequenced in this cohort, and the absence of alpha or paired-chain data limited detectable features. The only immune exposure information available for the cohort was CMV serostatus. The 87-base-pair reads could not distinguish some IMGT-functional V segments, including TRBV6-2 and TRBV6-3, so those segments were excluded. Cytomegalovirus status was reported to be diagnosed by the classifier with high specificity and sensitivity in both the original and validation cohorts. The earlier analysis of approximately 590 of the donors excluded approximately 15 rarely observed V segments, including chromosome 9 orphons, because counts were too low. Because HLA typing was unavailable for some donors at each locus, only the typed subset was used in association tests. A later analysis reported that several top co-occurrence clusters appeared linked to parvovirus B19, influenza, CMV and Epstein-Barr virus. An earlier analysis of 450 to 750 of the donors showed that most TCR beta V segments appeared in productive rearrangements either about 87% or about 30% of the time, which broadly matched IMGT annotations. A later analysis found that most CMV-associated TCR beta chains appeared HLA-restricted, with HLA associations seemingly driven largely by CMV exposure. Roughly uniform sequencing depth across donors was assumed in presence/absence analyses, although this assumption may not hold. A further reported finding was that TCR beta sequences accurately predicted the HLA-A and HLA-B alleles for most subjects in the first cohort. Most TCR sequences were seen in very few donors, while some public TCRs were found in many individuals. Correlated functional status among segregating V segments might be attributable to linkage disequilibrium, but an unknown experimental factor could not be ruled out. In the study, around 160 TCR beta chains were listed as associated with cytomegalovirus. The authors suggested that the approach could potentially be extended to other disease states and immunological phenotypes. In a later analysis, HLA-associated TCR beta chains were found to be more clonally expanded and to have lower generation probabilities than equally common non-associated chains.

A remark on this clone: Its antigen is still unknown. The record has no base qualities; no much larger clone is one base away.

Library preparation used the immunoSEQ multiplex PCR assay. For the multiplex PCR, a mixture combining 60 forward primers for TCR Vbeta segments and 13 reverse primers for TCR Jbeta segments was used. Amplification of the CDR3 region of rearranged TCR beta genes was performed with a multiplex PCR assay on genomic DNA. On the Illumina HiSeq System, the amplified TCR beta libraries were sequenced as 87-base-pair reads. The paper's data handling went like this. Across the 670 or so repertoires, a later analysis counted roughly 77 million unique TCR beta chains, roughly 11 million of which were shared by at least two donors. Raw reads were error-corrected and collapsed into unique sequences by a nearest-neighbor algorithm in which closely related sequences were merged to remove PCR and sequencing errors. To assign V, D and J gene segments, CDR3 sequences were aligned to IMGT reference sequences. For a sequence to be retained, a match of at least six nucleotides was required to both a V gene segment and a J gene segment. Rearrangements were classified as productive when the CDR3 lacked stop codons and remained in frame with V and J, and all other rearrangements were classified as non-productive. CDR3 was defined according to IMGT convention as the region running from the second conserved V-encoded cysteine to the conserved J-encoded phenylalanine. The earlier analysis of some 550 of the donors excluded any sequence lacking an unambiguous match to a single V gene segment. An earlier analysis of 500 to 700 of the donors classified V segments as functional when productive rearrangements were above 56.7% and as segregating when the standard deviation between donors was above 5%. To diagnose cytomegalovirus status from the catalog of TCR beta chain sequences, a statistical classification framework was built. A later analysis assigned V and J genes by comparing TCR nucleotide sequences with IMGT/GENE-DB human TR gene sequences. The TCRdist pipeline was used in a later analysis to assign CDR3 sequences and most-parsimonious VDJ recombination scenarios. In a later analysis, every TCR beta chain was defined by the combination of its CDR3 amino acid sequence and its V-gene family, and reads without a unique V-gene family were dropped. In a later analysis, 450 to 600 highly shared, low-generation-probability nucleotide sequences were removed to address suspected cross-contamination and a sequencing artifact. In a later analysis, a clonal expansion index was calculated for each public chain from normalized within-repertoire ranks of inferred template counts. In a later analysis, generation probabilities were computed using a VDJ recombination model fitted to out-of-frame rearrangements, and the results were checked against IGoR. Hypergeometric tests were used in a later analysis to score TCR-TCR, TCR-HLA and TCR-CMV co-occurrence, with a repertoire-size bias correction applied to the TCR pairs. False discovery rates were estimated in a later analysis by permuting HLA or CMV assignments 20 times. In a later analysis, co-occurring TCRs were grouped using DBSCAN, and TCRdist sequence similarity was added for clustering within HLA-allele-positive subsets. Repertoires with fewer than 30,000 or more than 120,000 public chains were left out of co-occurrence clustering, as were about 5 repertoires with anomalous nucleotide sharing. The table was pulled from immuneACCESS by TCRdb, which kept in-frame rearrangements only. Such tables lose some clones; where checked, under half of the loss comes from unresolved V genes, and the rest has no known cause. V, J and clone size were drawn from that table, and D and trimming were deduced from the DNA. The sample table shows some 99,000 clones, and 73% are seen once. Clones ranked in the top ten supply 8.4% of the sample.

From the cysteine up to the phenylalanine, the CDR3 has a length of 15 residues. The only DNA kept is the CDR3, 45 bases in frame from the first base. V and J lose 6 bases and 7 bases, and a span of 24 bases separates them. CDR1 and CDR2, per the germline V gene, are SQVTM and ANQGSEA. The cohort comprised hundreds of healthy bone marrow donors. At the time of sampling, all cohort members were nominally healthy, though unrecorded immune exposures were likely present. The donor tested CMV seronegative, placing the donor among the roughly 400 seronegative members of the cohort. Each donor provided a peripheral blood sample, and peripheral blood mononuclear cells were used for TCR beta sequencing. Genomic DNA was extracted from the blood cell samples with the Qiagen DNeasy Blood Extraction Kit.

The source of this sequence is a man in his forties in good health and CMV-seronegative. Sequenced input: PBMCs. The chain is encoded by TRBV29-1 joined to TRBJ1-1, and TRBD1 may be the D gene, going by 5 matching bases. CDR3 loop: CSVNLGQAVSGEAFF. The sequence in DNA is TGCAGCGTGAACCTCGGACAAGCCGTTTCGGGTGAAGCTTTCTTT.